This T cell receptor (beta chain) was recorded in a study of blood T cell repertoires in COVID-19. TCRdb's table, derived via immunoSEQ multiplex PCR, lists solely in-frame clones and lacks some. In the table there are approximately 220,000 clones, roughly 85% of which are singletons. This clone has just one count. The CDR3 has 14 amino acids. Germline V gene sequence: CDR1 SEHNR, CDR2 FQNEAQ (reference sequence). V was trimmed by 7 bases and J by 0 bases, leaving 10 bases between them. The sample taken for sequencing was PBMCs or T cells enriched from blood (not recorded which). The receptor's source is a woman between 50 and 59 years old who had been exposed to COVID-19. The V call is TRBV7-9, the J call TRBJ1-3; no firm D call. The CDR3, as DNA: TGTGCCAGCACCCCGACTGGCTCTGGAAACACCATATATTTT. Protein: CASTPTGSGNTIYF.